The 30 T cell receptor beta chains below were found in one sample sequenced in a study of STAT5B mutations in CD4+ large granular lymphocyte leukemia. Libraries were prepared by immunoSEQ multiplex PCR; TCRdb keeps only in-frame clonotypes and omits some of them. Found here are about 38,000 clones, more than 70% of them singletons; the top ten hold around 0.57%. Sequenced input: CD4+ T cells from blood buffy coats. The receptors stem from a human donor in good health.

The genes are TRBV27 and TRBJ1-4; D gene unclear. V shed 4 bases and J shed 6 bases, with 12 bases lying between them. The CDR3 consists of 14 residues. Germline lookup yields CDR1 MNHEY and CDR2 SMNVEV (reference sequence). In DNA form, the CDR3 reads TGTGCCAGCAGTTCTCCCGGTGTTTATGAAAAACTGTTTTTT. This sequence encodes CASSSPGVYEKLFF.

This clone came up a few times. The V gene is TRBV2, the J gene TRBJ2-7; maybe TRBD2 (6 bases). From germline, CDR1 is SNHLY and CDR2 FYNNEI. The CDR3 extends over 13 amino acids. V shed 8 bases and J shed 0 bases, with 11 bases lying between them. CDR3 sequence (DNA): TGTGCCAGCCGGGACTGGTACTCCTACGAGCAGTACTTC. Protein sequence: CASRDWYSYEQYF.

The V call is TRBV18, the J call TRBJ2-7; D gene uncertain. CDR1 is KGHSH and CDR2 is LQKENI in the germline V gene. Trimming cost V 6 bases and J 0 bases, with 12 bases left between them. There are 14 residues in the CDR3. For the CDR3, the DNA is TGTGCCAGCTCCCGCGACACCCACTCCTACGAGCAGTACTTC. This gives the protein CASSRDTHSYEQYF.

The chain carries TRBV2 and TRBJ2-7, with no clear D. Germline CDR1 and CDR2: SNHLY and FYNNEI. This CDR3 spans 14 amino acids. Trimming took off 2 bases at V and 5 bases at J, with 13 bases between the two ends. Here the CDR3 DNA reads TGTGCCAGCAGTGAAAGTTCAGCGAGCAACGAGCAGTACTTC. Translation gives CASSESSASNEQYF.

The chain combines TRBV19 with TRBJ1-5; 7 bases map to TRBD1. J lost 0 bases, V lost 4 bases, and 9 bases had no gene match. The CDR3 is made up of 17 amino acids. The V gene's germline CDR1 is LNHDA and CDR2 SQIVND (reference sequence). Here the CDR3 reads CASSRDRAAYSNQPQHF. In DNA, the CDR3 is TGTGCCAGTAGTAGAGACAGGGCGGCTTATAGCAATCAGCCCCAGCATTTT.

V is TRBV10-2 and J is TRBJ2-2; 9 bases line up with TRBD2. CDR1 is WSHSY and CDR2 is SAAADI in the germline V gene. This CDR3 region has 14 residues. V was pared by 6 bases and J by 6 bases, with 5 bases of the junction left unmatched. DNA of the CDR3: TGCGCCAGCAGACCAGGACTAGCGTCCGGGGAGCTGTTTTTT. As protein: CASRPGLASGELFF.

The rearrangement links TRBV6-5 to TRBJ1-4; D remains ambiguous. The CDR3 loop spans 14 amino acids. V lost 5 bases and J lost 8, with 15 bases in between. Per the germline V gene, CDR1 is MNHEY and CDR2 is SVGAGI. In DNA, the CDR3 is TGTGCCAGCAGTCCCGATTGGGCGGCAGAAAAACTGTTTTTT. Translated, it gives CASSPDWAAEKLFF.

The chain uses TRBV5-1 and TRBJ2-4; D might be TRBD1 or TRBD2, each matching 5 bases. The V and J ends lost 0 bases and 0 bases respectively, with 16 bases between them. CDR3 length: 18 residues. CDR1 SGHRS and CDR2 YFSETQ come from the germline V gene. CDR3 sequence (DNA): TGCGCCAGCAGCTTGGCCCCTCCCGGGACCGTAGCCAAAAACATTCAGTACTTC. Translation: CASSLAPPGTVAKNIQYF.

CDR3 sequence (DNA): TGTGCCAGCAGCGCGACAGGGGGGGACTACGAGCAGTACTTC. As protein: CASSATGGDYEQYF. The chain uses TRBV9 and TRBJ2-7, with 9 nucleotides matching TRBD1. Germline lookup yields CDR1 SGDLS and CDR2 YYNGEE. This CDR3 region has 14 residues. The trim removed 3 bases at V and 3 bases at J, leaving 4 bases unmatched. Looking up the rest from reference TRBV9 and TRBJ2-7 gives the full variable domain: DSGVTQTPKHLITATGQRVTLRCSPRSGDLSVYWYQQSLDQGLQFLIQYYNGEERAKGNILERFSAQQFPDLHSELNLSSLELGDSALYFCASSATGGDYEQYFGPGTRLTVT.

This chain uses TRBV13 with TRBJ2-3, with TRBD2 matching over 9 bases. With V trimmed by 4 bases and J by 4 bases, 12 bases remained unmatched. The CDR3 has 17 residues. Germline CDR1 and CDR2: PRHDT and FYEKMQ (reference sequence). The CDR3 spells CASSSGGAGGLSDTQYF. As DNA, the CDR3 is TGTGCCAGCAGCTCAGGAGGGGCGGGAGGGTTGTCAGATACGCAGTATTTT.

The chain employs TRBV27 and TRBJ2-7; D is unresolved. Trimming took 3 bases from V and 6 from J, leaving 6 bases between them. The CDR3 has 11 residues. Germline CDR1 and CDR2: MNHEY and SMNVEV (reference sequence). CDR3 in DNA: TGTGCCAGCAGTTTTGGGGTCGAGCAGTACTTC. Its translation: CASSFGVEQYF.

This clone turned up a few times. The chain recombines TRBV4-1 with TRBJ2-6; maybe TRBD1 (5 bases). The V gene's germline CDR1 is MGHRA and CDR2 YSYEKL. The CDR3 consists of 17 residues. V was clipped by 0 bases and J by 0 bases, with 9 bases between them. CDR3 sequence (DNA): TGCGCCAGCAGCCAAGATTTGACAGTCTCTGGGGCCAACGTCCTGACTTTC. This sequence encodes CASSQDLTVSGANVLTF.

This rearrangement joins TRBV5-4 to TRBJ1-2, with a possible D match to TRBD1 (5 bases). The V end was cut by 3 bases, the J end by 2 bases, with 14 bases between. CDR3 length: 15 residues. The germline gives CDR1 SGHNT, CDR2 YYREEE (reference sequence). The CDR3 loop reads CASSSYRIENYGYTF. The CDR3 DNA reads TGTGCCAGCAGCTCCTACAGGATTGAAAACTATGGCTACACCTTC.

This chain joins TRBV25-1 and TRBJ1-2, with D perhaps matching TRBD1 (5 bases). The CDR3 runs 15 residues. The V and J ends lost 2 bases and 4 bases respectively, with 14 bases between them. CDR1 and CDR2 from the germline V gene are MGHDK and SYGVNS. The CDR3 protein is CASSEAGRGGYGYTF. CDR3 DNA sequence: TGTGCCAGCAGTGAAGCCGGGCGGGGCGGCTATGGCTACACCTTC.

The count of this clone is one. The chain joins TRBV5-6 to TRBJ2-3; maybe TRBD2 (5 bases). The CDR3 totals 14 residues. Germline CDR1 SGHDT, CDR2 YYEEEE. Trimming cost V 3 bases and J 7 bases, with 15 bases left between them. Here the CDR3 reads CASSSPYRGNTQYF. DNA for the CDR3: TGTGCCAGCAGCTCCCCCTATCGGGGAAATACGCAGTATTTT.

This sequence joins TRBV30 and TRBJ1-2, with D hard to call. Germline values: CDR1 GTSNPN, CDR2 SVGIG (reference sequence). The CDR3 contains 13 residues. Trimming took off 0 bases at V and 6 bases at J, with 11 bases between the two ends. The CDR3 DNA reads TGTGCCTGGAGTGTACCTGGGAGGAATGGCTACACCTTC. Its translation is CAWSVPGRNGYTF.

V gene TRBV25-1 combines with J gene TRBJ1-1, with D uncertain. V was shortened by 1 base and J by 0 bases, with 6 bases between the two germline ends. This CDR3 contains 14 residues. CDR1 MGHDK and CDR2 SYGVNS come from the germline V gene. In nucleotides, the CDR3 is TGTGCCAGCAGTGAATTAGGCCTGAACACTGAAGCTTTCTTT. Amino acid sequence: CASSELGLNTEAFF.

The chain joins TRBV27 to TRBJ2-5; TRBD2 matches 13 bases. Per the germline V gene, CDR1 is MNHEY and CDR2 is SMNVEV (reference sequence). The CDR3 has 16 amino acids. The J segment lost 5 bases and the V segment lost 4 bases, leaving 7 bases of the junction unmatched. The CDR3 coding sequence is TGTGCCAGCAGTTCACTAGCGGGAGGGCCAGCTGAGACCCAGTACTTC. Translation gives CASSSLAGGPAETQYF.

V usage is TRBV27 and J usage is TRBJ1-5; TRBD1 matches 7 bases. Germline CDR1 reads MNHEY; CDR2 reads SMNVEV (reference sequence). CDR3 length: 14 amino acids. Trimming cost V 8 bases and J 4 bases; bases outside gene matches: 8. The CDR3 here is CASRPAGGNQPQHF. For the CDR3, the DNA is TGTGCCAGCCGACCGGCAGGGGGTAATCAGCCCCAGCATTTT.

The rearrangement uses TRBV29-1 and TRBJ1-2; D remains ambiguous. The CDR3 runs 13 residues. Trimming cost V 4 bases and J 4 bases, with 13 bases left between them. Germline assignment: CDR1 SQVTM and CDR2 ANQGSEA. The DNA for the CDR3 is TGCAGCGTTGGGGTCGTCTCTGGCTATGGCTACACCTTC. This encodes CSVGVVSGYGYTF.

The CDR3 here is CASSRLATYEQYF. For the CDR3, the DNA is TGTGCCAGCAGTCGACTAGCGACCTACGAGCAGTACTTC. The chain has TRBV11-2 and TRBJ2-7, with 8 bases identical to TRBD2. The CDR3 length is 13 residues. Germline V CDR1 and CDR2: SGHAT, FQNNGV. The V segment lost 6 bases and the J segment 2 bases; nucleotides outside the gene matches: 3.

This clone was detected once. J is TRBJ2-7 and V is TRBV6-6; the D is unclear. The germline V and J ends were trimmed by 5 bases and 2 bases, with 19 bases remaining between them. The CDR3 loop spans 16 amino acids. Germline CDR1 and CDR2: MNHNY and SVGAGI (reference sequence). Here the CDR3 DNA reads TGTGCCAGCAGTGACTGGTCGGGTGAGTTACCCTACGAGCAGTACTTC. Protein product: CASSDWSGELPYEQYF.

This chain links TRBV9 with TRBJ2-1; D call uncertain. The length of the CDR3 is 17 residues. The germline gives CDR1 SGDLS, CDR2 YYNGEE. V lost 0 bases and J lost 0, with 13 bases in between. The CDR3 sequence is CASSVARKSDSYNEQFF. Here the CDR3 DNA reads TGTGCCAGCAGCGTAGCTAGAAAAAGCGACTCCTACAATGAGCAGTTCTTC.

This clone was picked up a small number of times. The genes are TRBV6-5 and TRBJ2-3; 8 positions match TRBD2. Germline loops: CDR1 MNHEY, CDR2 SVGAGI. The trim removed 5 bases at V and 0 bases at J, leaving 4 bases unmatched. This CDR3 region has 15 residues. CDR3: CASSPAGESTDTQYF. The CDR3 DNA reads TGTGCCAGCAGTCCAGCGGGAGAGAGCACAGATACGCAGTATTTT.

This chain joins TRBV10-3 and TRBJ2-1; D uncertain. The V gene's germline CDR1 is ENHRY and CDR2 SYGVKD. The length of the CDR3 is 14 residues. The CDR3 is CGSGISYPNNEQFF. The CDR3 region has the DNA TGTGGATCGGGCATTAGTTATCCGAACAATGAGCAGTTCTTC.

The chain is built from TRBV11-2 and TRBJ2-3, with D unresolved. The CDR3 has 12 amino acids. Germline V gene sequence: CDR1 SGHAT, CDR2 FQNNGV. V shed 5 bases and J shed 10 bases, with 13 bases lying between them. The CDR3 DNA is TGTGCCAGCAGCCCCCGCCCAGGAGCGCAGTATTTT. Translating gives CASSPRPGAQYF.

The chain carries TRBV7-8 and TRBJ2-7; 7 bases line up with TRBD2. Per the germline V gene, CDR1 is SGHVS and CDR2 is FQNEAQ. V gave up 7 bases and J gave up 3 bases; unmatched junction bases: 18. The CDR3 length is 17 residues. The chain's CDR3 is CASTDPSSGPSFYEQYF. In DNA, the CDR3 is TGTGCCAGCACCGATCCCTCTAGCGGACCTTCCTTCTACGAGCAGTACTTC. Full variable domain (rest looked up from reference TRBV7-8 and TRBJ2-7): GAGVSQSPRYKVAKRGQDVALRCDPISGHVSLFWYQQALGQGPEFLTYFQNEAQLDKSGLPSDRFFAERPEGSVSTLKIQRTQQEDSAVYLCASTDPSSGPSFYEQYFGPGTRLTVT.

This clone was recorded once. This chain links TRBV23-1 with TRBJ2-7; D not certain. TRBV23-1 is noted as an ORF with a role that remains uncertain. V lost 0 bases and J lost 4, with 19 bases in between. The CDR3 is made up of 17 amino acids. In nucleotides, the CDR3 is TGCGCCAGCAGTCAATCGGGATCGGCGGCTCCCCCATACGAGCAGTACTTC. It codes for CASSQSGSAAPPYEQYF.

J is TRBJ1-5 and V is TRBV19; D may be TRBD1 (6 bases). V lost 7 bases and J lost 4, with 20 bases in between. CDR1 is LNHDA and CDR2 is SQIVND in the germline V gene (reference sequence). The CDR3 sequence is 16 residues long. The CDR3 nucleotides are TGTGCCAGTACCAAACTTGGACAGCTGGGTAATCAGCCCCAGCATTTT. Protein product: CASTKLGQLGNQPQHF.

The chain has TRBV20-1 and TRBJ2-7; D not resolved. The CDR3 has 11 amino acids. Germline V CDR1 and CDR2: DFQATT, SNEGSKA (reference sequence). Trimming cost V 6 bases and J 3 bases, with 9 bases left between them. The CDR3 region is CSALWDYEQYF. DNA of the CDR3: TGCAGTGCCTTATGGGACTACGAGCAGTACTTC.